This T cell receptor (beta chain) emerged from a study of blood T cell repertoires in COVID-19. Study-wide context: The United States, Italy and Spain provided the acute and convalescent COVID-19 samples. T cells, B-cell-depleted T cells, or PBMCs provided the cDNA or gDNA that served as material.

In the source study's methods: Amplification from reference gene primers served as the basis for estimated nucleated cell counts. Sequenced by immunoSEQ multiplex PCR; TCRdb stores in-frame clones only, minus some. That table furnishes V, J and clone size, whereas the DNA furnished D and trimming. The repertoire holds about 240,000 clones, with roughly 90% as singletons. This clonotype originated in a man aged 60-69 years with acute or convalescent COVID-19. The source material was peripheral blood.

The CDR3 loop reads CASSPVDRWGNTEAFF. CDR3 DNA sequence: TGTGCCAGCAGCCCGGTAGACAGGTGGGGGAACACTGAAGCTTTCTTT. V is TRBV28 and J is TRBJ1-1; perhaps TRBD1 as D (6 bases). CDR1 is MDHEN and CDR2 is SYDVKM in the germline V gene. This CDR3 is built from 16 residues. V was shortened by 6 bases and J by 1 base, with 18 bases between the two germline ends.